The sequence of this T cell receptor (beta chain) was determined in a study of cytomegalovirus exposure and HLA in healthy donors. The study's findings and limits: For cytomegalovirus status, the classifier reportedly gave diagnoses with high specificity and sensitivity. TCR beta V- and J-gene trimming, according to a later analysis, was linked to a missense DCLRE1C variant. Segments of the TCR beta V type were, in most cases, productive about 90% or about 30% of the time in an earlier analysis. Information on immune exposure was restricted to one variable (CMV serostatus).

The PCR made use of 60 Vbeta and 13 Jbeta primers. Produced via immunoSEQ multiplex PCR; TCRdb's table is partial and in-frame only. The sample includes around 200,000 clones, 80% to 85% of them seen just once. Trimming cost V 5 bases and J 2 bases, with 19 bases left between them. The length of the CDR3 is 16 residues. Germline lookup yields CDR1 SGHAT and CDR2 FQDESV (reference sequence). This clone was picked up one time. Its antigen is not identified. The sequence derives from a middle-aged man in good health and CMV-seronegative. Material: PBMCs. The chain uses TRBV11-1 and TRBJ2-7, with D maybe TRBD2 (5 bases). CDR3 sequence reads: CASSPRRRGITYEQYF. CDR3 sequence (DNA): TGTGCCAGCAGCCCGCGCCGTCGAGGGATCACCTACGAGCAGTACTTC.